Listed below are T cell receptor beta chains from one sample, sequenced in a study of T-cell memory formation after mild COVID-19. TCRdb used MiXCR to reprocess the 5' RACE reads, holding one entry per CDR3 protein. The sample contains about 350,000 distinct CDR3 sequences, under 30% of which appear only once. Sample: PBMCs or a T cell subset sorted from them (not recorded which). All receptors derive from an adult woman who had mild COVID-19 (a few samples of this study predate the infection). Cell type and time point are not known. Both conserved end residues are part of each CDR3. The D gene is left open where the match is weak. Expanded clones get a size class; other rows say once, few or many, or leave the size out.

size	V	D	J	DNA	CDR3
-	TRBV24-1	TRBD2	TRBJ2-1	TGTGCCACCAGTGAATCTCCCCAGACTAGCGGCCAATTCTTC	CATSESPQTSGQFF
few	TRBV7-9	TRBD1	TRBJ2-1	TGTGCCAGAGGGGGCCGCGGCGGTGAGCAGTTCTTC	CARGGRGGEQFF
few	TRBV7-6	-	TRBJ1-2	TGTGCCAGCAGCTTAGTTGGAGAGGGAACCTATGGCTACACCTTC	CASSLVGEGTYGYTF
-	TRBV7-3	-	TRBJ2-3	TGTGCCAGCAGCTGGGAGCCAACAGATACGCAGTATTTT	CASSWEPTDTQYF
once	TRBV7-2	TRBD2	TRBJ2-3	TGTGCCAGCAGCTTAGGCGGGAGTTCAAATACGCAGTATTTT	CASSLGGSSNTQYF
-	TRBV19	-	TRBJ2-1	TGTGCCAGTAGGAGGAGTGGGGAGACCTTTTACAATGAGCAGTTCTTC	CASRRSGETFYNEQFF
-	TRBV25-1	-	TRBJ2-6	TGTGCCAGCAGTGAGGACGCATTCTCTGGGGCCAACGTCCTGACTTTC	CASSEDAFSGANVLTF
-	TRBV18	TRBD1	TRBJ1-1	TGTGCCAGCTCATATGACAGGGTGGGGAACACTGAAGCTTTCTTT	CASSYDRVGNTEAFF
-	TRBV7-9	-	TRBJ2-2	TGTGCCAGCAGCTGGGCCGTCGGCCGAGGTACCGGGGAGCTGTTTTTT	CASSWAVGRGTGELFF
-	TRBV5-1	TRBD1	TRBJ2-2	TGCGCCAGCAGCTCCTTGGACAGGGTATTTGACGGGGAGCTGTTTTTT	CASSSLDRVFDGELFF
-	TRBV7-9	-	TRBJ2-2	TGTGCCAGCAGCTTGGAGCGGGGGGAGCTGTTTTTT	CASSLERGELFF
-	TRBV12-3/TRBV12-4	-	TRBJ2-7	TGTGCCAGCAGTTTGGAGGGCGCTCCCCCCTACGAGCAGTACTTC	CASSLEGAPPYEQYF
-	TRBV7-2	TRBD1	TRBJ1-1	TGTGCCAGCACCCGGACAGGGGGGGTAACTGAAGCTTTCTTT	CASTRTGGVTEAFF
-	TRBV5-4	-	TRBJ1-5	TGTGCCAGCTCCGCTAACTCAAATCAGCCCCAGCATTTT	CASSANSNQPQHF
few	TRBV9	TRBD2	TRBJ2-7	TGTGCCAGCAGCGTAGCTAGCGGGACAAACTACGAGCAGTACTTC	CASSVASGTNYEQYF
-	TRBV6-2/TRBV6-3	-	TRBJ2-7	TGTGCCAGCCGGATTACCGGCAGTACCTACGAGCAGTACTTC	CASRITGSTYEQYF
few	TRBV10-3	TRBD2	TRBJ2-3	TGTGCCATCAGTGAATCTCCCCGGGGGGAAGATACGCAGTATTTT	CAISESPRGEDTQYF
few	TRBV13	-	TRBJ2-7	TGTGCCAGCAGCTTAAGTCGGTCGTTCCGGGACCAGTCCTACGAGCAGTACTTC	CASSLSRSFRDQSYEQYF
-	TRBV24-1	-	TRBJ2-1	TGTGCCACCAGTGATCGCAATGAGCAGTTCTTC	CATSDRNEQFF
-	TRBV12-3/TRBV12-4	-	TRBJ2-2	TGTGCCAGCAGTTTGGTCCCGAACACCGGGGAGCTGTTTTTT	CASSLVPNTGELFF
few	TRBV29-1	TRBD1	TRBJ1-2	TGCAGCGTAACAGGGGGCCTCTCCTATGGCTACACCTTC	CSVTGGLSYGYTF
-	TRBV7-8	TRBD1	TRBJ2-7	TGTGCCAGCAGCGAAGGACAGGGGAGGAGCGAGCAGTACTTC	CASSEGQGRSEQYF